Below, one TCR beta chain is given with its context. TCRdb's copy holds only in-frame clones and misses some; the assay was immunoSEQ multiplex PCR. The data show roughly 480,000 clones, 79% seen once. This sample was included in a study of shared clonotypes between healthy human individuals. The CDR3 has 16 residues. The ends were cut back, 1 base at V and 3 bases at J, with 13 bases in the middle. Per the germline V gene, CDR1 is MGHRA and CDR2 is YSYEKL. This sequence joins TRBV4-1 and TRBJ1-5; maybe TRBD1 (5 bases). The sequence came from a woman in her thirties or forties in good health. Some clones in this sample may be carry-over from other donors' samples. Sequencing used PBMCs. As DNA, the CDR3 is TGCGCCAGCAGCCAAGGTCAGGGTATTGACAATCAGCCCCAGCATTTT. It encodes CASSQGQGIDNQPQHF.